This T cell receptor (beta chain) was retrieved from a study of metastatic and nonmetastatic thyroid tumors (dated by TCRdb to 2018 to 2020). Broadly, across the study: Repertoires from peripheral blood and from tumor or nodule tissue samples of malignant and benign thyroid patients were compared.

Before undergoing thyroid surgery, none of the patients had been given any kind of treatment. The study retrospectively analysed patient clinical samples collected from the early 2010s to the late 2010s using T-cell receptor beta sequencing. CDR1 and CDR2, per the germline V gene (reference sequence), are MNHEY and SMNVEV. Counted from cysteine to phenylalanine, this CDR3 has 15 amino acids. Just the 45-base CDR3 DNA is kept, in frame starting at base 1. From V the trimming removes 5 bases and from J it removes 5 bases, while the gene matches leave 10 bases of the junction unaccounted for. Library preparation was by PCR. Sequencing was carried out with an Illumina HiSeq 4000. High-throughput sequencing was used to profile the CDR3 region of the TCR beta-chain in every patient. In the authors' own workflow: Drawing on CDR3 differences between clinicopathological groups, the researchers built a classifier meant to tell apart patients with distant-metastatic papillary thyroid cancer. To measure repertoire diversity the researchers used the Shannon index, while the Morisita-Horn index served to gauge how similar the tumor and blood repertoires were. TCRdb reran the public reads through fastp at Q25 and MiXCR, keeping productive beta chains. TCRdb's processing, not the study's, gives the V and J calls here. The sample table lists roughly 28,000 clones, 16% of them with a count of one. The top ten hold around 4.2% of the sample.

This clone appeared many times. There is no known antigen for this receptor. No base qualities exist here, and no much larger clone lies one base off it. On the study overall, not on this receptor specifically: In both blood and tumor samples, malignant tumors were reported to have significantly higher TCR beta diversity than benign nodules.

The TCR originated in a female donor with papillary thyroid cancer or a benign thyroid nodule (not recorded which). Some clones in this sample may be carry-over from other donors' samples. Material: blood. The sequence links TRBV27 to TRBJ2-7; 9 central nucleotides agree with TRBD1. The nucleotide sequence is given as TGTGCCAGCAGTACTACAGGGGGCGAAATCGACGAGCAGTACTTC. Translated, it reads CASSTTGGEIDEQYF.